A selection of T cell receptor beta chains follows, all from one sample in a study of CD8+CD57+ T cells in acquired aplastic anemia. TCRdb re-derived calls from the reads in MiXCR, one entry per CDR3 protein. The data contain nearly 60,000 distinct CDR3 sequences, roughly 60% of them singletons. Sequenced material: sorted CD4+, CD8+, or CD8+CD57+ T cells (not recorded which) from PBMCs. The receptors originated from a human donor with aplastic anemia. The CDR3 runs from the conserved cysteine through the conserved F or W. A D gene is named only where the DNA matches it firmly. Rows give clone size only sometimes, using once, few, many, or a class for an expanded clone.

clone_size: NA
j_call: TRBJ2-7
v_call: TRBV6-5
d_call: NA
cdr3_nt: TGTGCCAGCAGTTACTCGGACAGCTACGAGCAGTACTTC
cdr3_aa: CASSYSDSYEQYF

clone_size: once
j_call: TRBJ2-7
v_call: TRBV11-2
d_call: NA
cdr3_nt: TGTGCCAGCAGCTTAGGGCAAAGCTCCTACGAGCAGTACTTC
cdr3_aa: CASSLGQSSYEQYF

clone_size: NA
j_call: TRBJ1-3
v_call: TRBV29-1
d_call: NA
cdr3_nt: TGCAGCGTTGCCGGGTCTGGAAACACCATATATTTT
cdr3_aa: CSVAGSGNTIYF

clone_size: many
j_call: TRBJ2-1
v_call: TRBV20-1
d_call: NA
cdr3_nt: TGCAGTGCTGAGGGGACGGGACAAATATTCTACAATGAGCAGTTCTTC
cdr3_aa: CSAEGTGQIFYNEQFF

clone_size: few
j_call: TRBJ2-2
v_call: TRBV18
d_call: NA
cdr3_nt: TGTGCCAGCTCACCGAACGGGGAGCTGTTTTTT
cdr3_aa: CASSPNGELFF

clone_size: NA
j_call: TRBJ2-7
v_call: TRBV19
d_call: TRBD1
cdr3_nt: TGTGCCTGCGGGACAGGGGAAAGCTACGAGCAGTACTTC
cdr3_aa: CACGTGESYEQYF

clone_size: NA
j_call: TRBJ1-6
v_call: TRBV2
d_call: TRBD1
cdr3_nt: TGTGCCAGCAGTGTTCGGGACAGGGCAAATTCACCCCTCCACTTT
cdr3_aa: CASSVRDRANSPLHF

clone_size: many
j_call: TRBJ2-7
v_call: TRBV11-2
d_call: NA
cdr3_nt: TGTGCCAGCAGCTTTGGCCAGGCACCCTACGAGCAGTACTTC
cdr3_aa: CASSFGQAPYEQYF

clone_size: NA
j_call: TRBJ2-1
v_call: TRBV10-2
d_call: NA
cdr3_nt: TGCGCCAGTATAGGGGGGGGCATCAATGAGCAGTTCTTC
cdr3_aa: CASIGGGINEQFF

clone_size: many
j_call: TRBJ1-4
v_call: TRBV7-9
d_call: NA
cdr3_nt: TGTGCCAGCCTTGACAGCAATAATGAAAAACTGTTTTTT
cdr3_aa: CASLDSNNEKLFF

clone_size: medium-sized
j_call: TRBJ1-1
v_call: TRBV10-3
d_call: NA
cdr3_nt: TGTGCCATCAGGGGCAGTAAAACTGAAGCTTTCTTT
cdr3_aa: CAIRGSKTEAFF

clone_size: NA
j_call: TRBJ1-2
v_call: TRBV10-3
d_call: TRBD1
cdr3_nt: TGTGCCATCAGTGAGTCTGGGACAGACTATGGCTACACCTTC
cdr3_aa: CAISESGTDYGYTF

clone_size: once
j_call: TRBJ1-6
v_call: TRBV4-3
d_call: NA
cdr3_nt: TGCGCCAGCAGCCAAGAACAGGAACGGACCTATAATTCACCCCTCCACTTT
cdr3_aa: CASSQEQERTYNSPLHF

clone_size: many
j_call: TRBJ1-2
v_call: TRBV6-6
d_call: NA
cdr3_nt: TGTGCCAGCAGTTACTCTAACTATGGCTACACCTTC
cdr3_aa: CASSYSNYGYTF

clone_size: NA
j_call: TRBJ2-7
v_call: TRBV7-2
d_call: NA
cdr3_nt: TGTGCCAGCAGCTTAGAAGGGGGCTACGAGCAGTACTTC
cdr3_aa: CASSLEGGYEQYF

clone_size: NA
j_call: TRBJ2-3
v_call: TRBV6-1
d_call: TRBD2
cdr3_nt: TGTGCCAGCGGTAGCGGGAACGGAGATTTAGATACGCAGTATTTT
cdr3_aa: CASGSGNGDLDTQYF

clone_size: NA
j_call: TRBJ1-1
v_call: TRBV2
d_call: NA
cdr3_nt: TGTGCCAGCAGGGCAGGGACAACTGAAGCTTTCTTT
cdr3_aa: CASRAGTTEAFF

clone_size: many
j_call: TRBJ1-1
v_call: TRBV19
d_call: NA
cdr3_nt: TGTGCCAGTAGTATTGGCGACAGGTCCACTGAAGCTTTCTTT
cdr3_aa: CASSIGDRSTEAFF

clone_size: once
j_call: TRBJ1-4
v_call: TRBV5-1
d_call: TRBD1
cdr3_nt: TGCGCCAGCAGCTTGGACGGGGGACAGGGAGAAAAACTGTTTTTT
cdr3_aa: CASSLDGGQGEKLFF

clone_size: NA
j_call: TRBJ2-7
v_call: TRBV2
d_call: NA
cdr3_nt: TGTGCCAGCACCAAAGCCTTTACCTACGAGCAGTACTTC
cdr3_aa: CASTKAFTYEQYF

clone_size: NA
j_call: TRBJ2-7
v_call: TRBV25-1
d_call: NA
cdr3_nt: TGTGCCAGCAGTGTGAAGAATTCAGTCCAAGGGTTGACCTACGAGCAGTACTTC
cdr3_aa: CASSVKNSVQGLTYEQYF

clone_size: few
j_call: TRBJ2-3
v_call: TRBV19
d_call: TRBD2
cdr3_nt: TGTGCCACTACTCCTCCGGGGGGTGGGGGAGATACGCAGTATTTT
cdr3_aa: CATTPPGGGGDTQYF

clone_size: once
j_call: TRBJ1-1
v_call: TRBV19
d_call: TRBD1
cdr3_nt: TGTGCCAGTAGTATAAGGGGACAGGGGAACACTGAAGCTTTCTTT
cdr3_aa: CASSIRGQGNTEAFF

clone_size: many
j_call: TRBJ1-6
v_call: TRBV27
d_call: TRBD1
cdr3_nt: TGTGCCAGCAGTATTAGACAGGGCCATAATTCACCCCTCCACTTT
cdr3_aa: CASSIRQGHNSPLHF

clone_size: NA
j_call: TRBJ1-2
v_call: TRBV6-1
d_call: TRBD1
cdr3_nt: TGTGCCAGCACCCACTTGGGGACAGGGCGGGAAGGCTACACCTTC
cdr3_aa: CASTHLGTGREGYTF

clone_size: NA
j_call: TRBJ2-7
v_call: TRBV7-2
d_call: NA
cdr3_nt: TGTGCCAGCAGCCCAAGGACTCCGCCCGAGCAGTACTTC
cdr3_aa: CASSPRTPPEQYF

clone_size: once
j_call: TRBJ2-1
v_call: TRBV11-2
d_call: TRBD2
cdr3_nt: TGTGCCAGCAGCCTGTATAGCGGGAGGGACTCCTACAATGAGCAGTTCTTC
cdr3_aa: CASSLYSGRDSYNEQFF

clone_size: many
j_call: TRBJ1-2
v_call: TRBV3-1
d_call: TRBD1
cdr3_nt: TGTGCCAGCAGCCAAGATTTACAGGGGTATGGCTACACCTTC
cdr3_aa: CASSQDLQGYGYTF

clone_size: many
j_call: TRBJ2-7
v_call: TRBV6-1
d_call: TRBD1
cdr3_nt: TGTGCCAGCAGCACTACAGGGGTGGGCTCCTACGAGCAGTACTTC
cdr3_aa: CASSTTGVGSYEQYF

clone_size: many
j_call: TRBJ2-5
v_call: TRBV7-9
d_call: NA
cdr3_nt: TGTGCCAGCAGCTCTTCAGAGATACAAGAGACCCAGTACTTC
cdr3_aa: CASSSSEIQETQYF

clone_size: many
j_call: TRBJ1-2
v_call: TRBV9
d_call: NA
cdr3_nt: TGTGCCAGCAGCCCTGGGGGGGCTCCCCGCGGAAACTATGGCTACACCTTC
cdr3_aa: CASSPGGAPRGNYGYTF

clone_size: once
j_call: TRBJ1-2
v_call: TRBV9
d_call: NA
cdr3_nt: TGTGCCAGCAGCGCAACGCCCAGCCCGCAGGGCCCTGGCTACACCTTC
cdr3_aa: CASSATPSPQGPGYTF

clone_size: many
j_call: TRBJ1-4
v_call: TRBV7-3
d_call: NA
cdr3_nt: TGTGCCAGCAGCTCCCGACAGGAGTTGAATGAAAAACTGTTTTTT
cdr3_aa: CASSSRQELNEKLFF

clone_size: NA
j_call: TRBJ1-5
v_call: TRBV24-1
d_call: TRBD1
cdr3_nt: TGTGCCACCAGCCGGGACAGGGGGTTTCAGCCCCAGCATTTT
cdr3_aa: CATSRDRGFQPQHF

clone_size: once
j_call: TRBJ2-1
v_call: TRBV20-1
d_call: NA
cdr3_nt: TGCAGTTCGCCTCGTAAGTCCGCGGGCAATGAGCAGTTCTTC
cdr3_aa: CSSPRKSAGNEQFF

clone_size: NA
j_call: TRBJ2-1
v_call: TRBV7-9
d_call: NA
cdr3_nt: TGTGCCAGCAGCCAAACCCCCCAAGAGCAGTTCTTC
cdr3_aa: CASSQTPQEQFF

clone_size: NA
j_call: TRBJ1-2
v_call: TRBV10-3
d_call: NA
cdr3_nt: TGTGCCGCCAGGACCACGGGACATCTCAACTATGGCTACACCTTC
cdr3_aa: CAARTTGHLNYGYTF

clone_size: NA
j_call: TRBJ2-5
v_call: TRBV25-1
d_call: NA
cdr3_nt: TGTGCCAGCAGCCAAGGGTATAAACAAGAGACCCAGTACTTC
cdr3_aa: CASSQGYKQETQYF

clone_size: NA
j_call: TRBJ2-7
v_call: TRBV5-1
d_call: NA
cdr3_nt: TGCGCCAGCAGCACAGGTGGGGGAAGCTCCTACGAGCAGTACTTC
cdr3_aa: CASSTGGGSSYEQYF

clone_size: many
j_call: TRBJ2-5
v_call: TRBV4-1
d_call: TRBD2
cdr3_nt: TGCGCCAGCAGCCTAATAGCGGGGGAAGCTACGGAGACCCAGTACTTC
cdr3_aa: CASSLIAGEATETQYF

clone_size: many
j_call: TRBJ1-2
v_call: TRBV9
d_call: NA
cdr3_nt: TGTGCCAGCAGCGGCGAACGACAGGCGACTAACTATGGCTACACCTTC
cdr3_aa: CASSGERQATNYGYTF

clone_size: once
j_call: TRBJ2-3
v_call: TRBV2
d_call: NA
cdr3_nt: TGTGCCAGCAGTGAAGAACTAGGCGATACGCAGTATTTT
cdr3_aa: CASSEELGDTQYF

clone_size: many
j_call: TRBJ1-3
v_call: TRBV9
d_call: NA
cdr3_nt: TGTGCCAGCAGCGTAGGCCTGCAGAGCTCTGGAAACACCATATATTTT
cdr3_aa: CASSVGLQSSGNTIYF

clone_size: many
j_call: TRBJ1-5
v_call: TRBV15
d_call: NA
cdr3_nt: TGTGCCACCAGCAGAGACCTGGGGCAGGATCAGCCCCAGCATTTT
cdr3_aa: CATSRDLGQDQPQHF

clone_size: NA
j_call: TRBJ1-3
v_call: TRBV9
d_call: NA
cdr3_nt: TGTGCCAGCAGCGTCGGACAGCTAGGTGGAAACACCATATATTTT
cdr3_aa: CASSVGQLGGNTIYF

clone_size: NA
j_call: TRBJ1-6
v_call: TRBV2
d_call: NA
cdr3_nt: TGTGCCAGCACTCCGGACGAGAGGTCACCCCTCCACTTT
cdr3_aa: CASTPDERSPLHF

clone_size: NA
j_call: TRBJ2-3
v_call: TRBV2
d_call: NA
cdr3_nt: TGTGCCAGCATGGGAGTTCGGGATACGCAGTATTTT
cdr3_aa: CASMGVRDTQYF

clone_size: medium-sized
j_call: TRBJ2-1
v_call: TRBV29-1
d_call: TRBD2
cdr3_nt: TGCAGCGAATCTAGCGGGGGGGCCAATGAGCAGTTCTTC
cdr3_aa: CSESSGGANEQFF

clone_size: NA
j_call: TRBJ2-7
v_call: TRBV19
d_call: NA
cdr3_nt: TGTGCCAGTAGTATTTACAGCGGCTCCTACGAGCAGTACTTC
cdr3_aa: CASSIYSGSYEQYF

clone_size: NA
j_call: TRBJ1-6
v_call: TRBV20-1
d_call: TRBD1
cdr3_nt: TGCAGTGCTTGGGGACAGAGTAATTCACCCCTCCACTTT
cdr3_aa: CSAWGQSNSPLHF

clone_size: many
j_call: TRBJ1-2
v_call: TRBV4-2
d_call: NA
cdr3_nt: TGTGCCAGCAGCCCCCCTCGGGGAGCCTATGGCTACACCTTC
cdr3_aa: CASSPPRGAYGYTF